This T cell receptor (beta chain) appears in the sequencing data of a study of T cell responses to AZD1222 COVID-19 vaccine. Study results and limitations: It should be noted that donors were predominantly white British and more often female, and clonal diversity was possibly underestimated. Per reports, nearly half of all spike-specific TCRs target regions that are unmutated in variants.

As regards this clone: Antigen: not known.

Sequencing was performed with immunoSEQ multiplex PCR; in TCRdb, only in-frame clones are kept and a portion is missing. Among 100,000 to 150,000 clones listed, 80% to 90% were seen once. The CDR3 has 16 amino acids. In germline, CDR1 is KGHSH, CDR2 LQKENI. V lost 2 bases and J 7 bases, leaving 17 bases between the germline ends. V gene TRBV18 combines with J gene TRBJ1-4; no clear D gene. The sample consisted of peripheral blood, taken on day 0 of AZD1222 vaccination. The source of this sequence is an adult in good health. Written as DNA, the CDR3 is TGTGCCAGCTCACCATTCGTGGGTGGGAAGTTTGAAAAACTGTTTTTT. Its translation: CASSPFVGGKFEKLFF.